These 17 T cell receptor beta chains came from one sample sequenced in a study of cytomegalovirus exposure and HLA in healthy donors. TCRdb keeps only in-frame clones here, not all; method: immunoSEQ multiplex PCR. The data hold hundreds of thousands of clones, with over 80% observed a single time. The sequencing sample was made of PBMCs. Receptor source: a woman aged 18-35 years in good health and CMV-seronegative.

The V call is TRBV30, the J call TRBJ2-5, with 8 bases identical to TRBD2. With the DNA end fitting TRBJ2-7 better, the J assignment may be wrong. Germline values: CDR1 GTSNPN, CDR2 SVGIG (reference sequence). The CDR3 is 12 amino acids. The CDR3 region has the DNA TGTGCCTGGCGGGGGGGTAGCTACGAGCAGTACTTC. It specifies CAWRGGSYEQYF.

The chain carries TRBV9 and TRBJ2-5; 7 nucleotides match TRBD2. Per the germline V gene, CDR1 is SGDLS and CDR2 is YYNGEE. The CDR3 consists of 14 residues. Trimming cost V 1 base and J 5 bases; bases outside gene matches: 5. The CDR3 reads CASSVTPAGETQYF. DNA for the CDR3: TGTGCCAGCAGCGTAACTCCAGCGGGGGAGACCCAGTACTTC.

The chain uses TRBV7-3 and TRBJ2-5; D is perhaps TRBD2 (6 bases). This CDR3 has 15 amino acids. The germline V and J ends were trimmed by 3 bases and 5 bases, with 16 bases remaining between them. CDR1 and CDR2 from the germline V gene are SGHTA and FQGTGA. The CDR3 loop reads CASSLVGSVGETQYF. The CDR3 bases are TGTGCCAGCAGCTTGGTCGGGAGTGTAGGGGAGACCCAGTACTTC. Combining the CDR3 with reference TRBV7-3 and TRBJ2-5 gives the whole variable domain GAGVSQTPSNKVTEKGKYVELRCDPISGHTALYWYRQSLGQGPEFLIYFQGTGAADDSGLPNDRFFAVRPEGSVSTLKIQRTERGDSAVYLCASSLVGSVGETQYFGPGTRLLVL.

This clone was seen only once. V usage is TRBV5-4 and J usage is TRBJ2-4, with D possibly called TRBD1 or TRBD2 (6 bases each). Germline CDR1 and CDR2: SGHNT and YYREEE (reference sequence). V lost 7 bases and J 7 bases, leaving 21 bases between the germline ends. The CDR3 is 15 residues long. The CDR3 DNA is TGTGCCAGCGGGCAGGGGACGGGGGTACAGAACATTCAGTACTTC. Translated, it gives CASGQGTGVQNIQYF. The whole variable domain, remainder taken from reference TRBV5-4 and TRBJ2-4, is ETGVTQSPTHLIKTRGQQVTLRCSSQSGHNTVSWYQQALGQGPQFIFQYYREEENGRGNFPPRFSGLQFPNYSSELNVNALELDDSALYLCASGQGTGVQNIQYFGAGTRLSVL.

The chain employs TRBV9 and TRBJ1-1; TRBD1 is a possible D gene (6 bases). Germline V gives CDR1 SGDLS, CDR2 YYNGEE. Trimming removed 0 bases at V and 3 bases at J, with 15 bases between. The CDR3 is 16 residues long. CDR3 loop: CASSVVAGVRDTEAFF. The CDR3 DNA sequence: TGTGCCAGCAGCGTAGTGGCAGGGGTTAGGGACACTGAAGCTTTCTTT.

The rearrangement uses TRBV10-3 and TRBJ1-5, with 9 bases aligning to TRBD1. CDR3 length equals 13 residues. Germline CDR1 and CDR2: ENHRY and SYGVKD. J lost 6 bases, V lost 10 bases, and 7 bases had no gene match. This CDR3 is CATRDRDTQPQHF. CDR3 sequence (DNA): TGTGCCACCAGGGACAGGGACACTCAGCCCCAGCATTTT.

The gene calls are TRBV7-2 and TRBJ2-2; no clear D. CDR3 length: 13 amino acids. CDR1 is SGHTA, CDR2 FQGNSA, per germline. In DNA, the CDR3 is TGTGTTGGACGGAAGGCGAACACCGGGGAGCTGTTTTTT. Its protein is CVGRKANTGELFF.

The gene calls are TRBV18 and TRBJ1-1; maybe TRBD1 (6 bases). Germline V gene data show CDR1 as KGHSH and CDR2 as LQKENI. CDR3 length: 16 amino acids. Trimming stripped 0 bases from V and 1 base from J, with 12 bases between. CDR3 sequence reads: CASSPPRGTKNTEAFF. CDR3 sequence (DNA): TGTGCCAGCTCACCACCGAGGGGGACTAAGAACACTGAAGCTTTCTTT. The whole variable domain, remainder taken from reference TRBV18 and TRBJ1-1, is NAGVMQNPRHLVRRRGQEARLRCSPMKGHSHVYWYRQLPEEGLKFMVYLQKENIIDESGMPKERFSAEFPKEGPSILRIQQVVRGDSAAYFCASSPPRGTKNTEAFFGQGTRLTVV.

The V and J genes are TRBV18 and TRBJ1-5, with a tentative D call TRBD1 (5 bases). Trimming took 3 bases from V and 2 from J, leaving 8 bases between them. Germline V CDR1 and CDR2: KGHSH, LQKENI. The CDR3 loop spans 14 amino acids. CDR3 residues: CASSPLQGNQPQHF. The CDR3 nucleotides read TGTGCCAGCTCACCCCTACAGGGCAATCAGCCCCAGCATTTT.

This clone was observed a few times. The rearrangement uses TRBV7-2 and TRBJ1-2; maybe TRBD1 (6 bases). V dropped 5 bases and J dropped 1 base, with 14 bases sitting between them. This CDR3 comprises 15 residues. The germline CDR1 and CDR2 sequences are SGHTA and FQGNSA. This CDR3 is CASSPIGTYNYGYTF. The DNA of the CDR3 is TGTGCCAGCAGCCCGATCGGGACATATAACTATGGCTACACCTTC.

This clone was seen more than once but under ten times. The chain is built from TRBV9 and TRBJ1-4; D uncertain. Trimming took off 0 bases at V and 8 bases at J, with 17 bases between the two ends. Per germline, CDR1 SGDLS and CDR2 YYNGEE. CDR3 size: 16 residues. CDR3 sequence (DNA): TGTGCCAGCAGCGTAGGGAGCTCCGGGTATGCGGAAAAACTGTTTTTT. It yields the protein CASSVGSSGYAEKLFF.

The chain uses TRBV6-5 and TRBJ2-3; unclear D gene. The CDR3 sequence is 15 residues long. Germline-derived CDR1 and CDR2 are MNHEY and SVGAGI. V lost 0 bases and J lost 2, with 9 bases in between. The chain's CDR3 is CASSYSTPDTDTQYF. The CDR3 nucleotides read TGTGCCAGCAGTTACTCGACACCAGACACAGATACGCAGTATTTT.

This clone came up a few times. The CDR3 sequence is CASSTNPGTTNTGELFF. CDR3 coding DNA: TGTGCCAGCAGCACAAACCCCGGGACAACGAACACCGGGGAGCTGTTTTTT. This chain connects TRBV9 to TRBJ2-2, with D possibly TRBD1 on 6 matching bases. CDR3 length: 17 amino acids. The germline V and J ends were trimmed by 4 bases and 0 bases, with 16 bases remaining between them. The V gene's germline CDR1 is SGDLS and CDR2 YYNGEE.

V is TRBV6-5 and J is TRBJ2-7; TRBD1 agrees at 10 bases. CDR3 size: 14 residues. Germline lookup yields CDR1 MNHEY and CDR2 SVGAGI. The V and J ends lost 2 bases and 5 bases, in that order; junction bases with no gene match: 3. The CDR3 DNA sequence: TGTGCCAGCAGTTACGGGACAGGGGTCCACGAGCAGTACTTC. Protein: CASSYGTGVHEQYF.

The chain has TRBV23-1 and TRBJ1-5, with 8 bases aligning to TRBD1. TRBV23-1 is given ORF status, its function remaining uncertain. The CDR3 covers 14 residues. V was clipped by 9 bases and J by 6 bases; unmatched bases: 10. CDR3 region: CARRDRPRRQPQHF. CDR3 DNA: TGCGCCAGAAGGGACAGGCCCCGTCGTCAGCCCCAGCATTTT.

This rearrangement joins TRBV29-1 to TRBJ1-2; a possible D gene is TRBD1 (6 bases). The CDR3 is 14 amino acids. Trimming pared 2 bases from V and 1 base from J, leaving 11 bases between. Germline V lookup: CDR1 SQVTM, CDR2 ANQGSEA. The DNA for the CDR3 is TGCAGCGTTGAAAAAGGGGGGAATAACTATGGCTACACCTTC. Its translation: CSVEKGGNNYGYTF.

The chain joins TRBV27 to TRBJ1-2, with 7 bases fitting TRBD1. Germline assignment: CDR1 MNHEY and CDR2 SMNVEV (reference sequence). The CDR3 contains 13 residues. The J segment lost 3 bases and the V segment lost 6 bases, leaving 4 bases of the junction unmatched. The CDR3 is CASSGQGDYGYTF. The CDR3 DNA is TGTGCCAGCAGCGGTCAGGGGGACTATGGCTACACCTTC.